Listed here are 22 T cell receptor beta chains from one sample, sequenced in a study of blood T cell repertoires in COVID-19. Clones were sequenced by immunoSEQ multiplex PCR, and TCRdb holds only the in-frame ones, with some missing. The sample lists approximately 140,000 clones, about four fifths occurring once. The material sequenced was peripheral blood. The origin of the receptors is a man between 65 and 85 years old with acute or convalescent COVID-19.

The chain couples TRBV5-4 to TRBJ1-5, with 8 bases aligning to TRBD1. The CDR3 is 14 residues long. The V gene end was trimmed by 3 bases and the J gene end by 2 bases; junction bases not matched to a gene: 1. Germline V gives CDR1 SGHNT, CDR2 YYREEE (reference sequence). In DNA form, the CDR3 reads TGTGCCAGCAGCTCAGGGGGCGGCAATCAGCCCCAGCATTTT. This gives the protein CASSSGGGNQPQHF.

This clone was counted a single time. This chain connects TRBV3-1 (or the pseudogene TRBV3-2) to TRBJ2-1; 13 bases are shared with TRBD2. The CDR3 totals 17 residues. The germline gives CDR1 LGHDT, CDR2 YNNKEL (reference sequence). The V segment lost 0 bases and the J segment 9 bases; nucleotides outside the gene matches: 8. The chain's CDR3 is CASSQDGLAGAPPEQFF. CDR3 in DNA: TGTGCCAGCAGCCAAGATGGACTAGCGGGGGCACCACCTGAGCAGTTCTTC.

This chain joins TRBV27 and TRBJ2-1; TRBD1 agrees at 7 bases. This CDR3 spans 18 amino acids. Per germline, CDR1 MNHEY and CDR2 SMNVEV (reference sequence). V lost 6 bases and J lost 3; bases outside the gene matches: 17. CDR3 sequence: CASRSLKQGTDRYNEQFF. The CDR3 DNA sequence: TGTGCCAGCAGATCCCTTAAACAGGGGACAGACCGCTACAATGAGCAGTTCTTC.

As concerns this clone: A read error may produce the germline difference seen at one junction end. The V call is TRBV7-7, the J call TRBJ2-3; 9 bases map to TRBD2. The CDR3 totals 16 residues. Per germline, CDR1 SSHAT and CDR2 FNYEAQ (reference sequence). The CDR3, as DNA: TGTGCTAGCAGCCTGTCCCCGGGACTAGCTTTAGATACGCAGTATTTT. Translating it yields CASSLSPGLALDTQYF.

J is TRBJ1-1 and V is TRBV9, with D possibly matching TRBD1 (6 bases). V was clipped by 4 bases and J by 4 bases, with 20 bases between them. The CDR3 is 16 residues long. Germline V CDR1 and CDR2: SGDLS, YYNGEE. The CDR3 DNA sequence: TGTGCCAGCAGCCCCCCAGGGGTATCGGGGTCCACTGAAGCTTTCTTT. As protein: CASSPPGVSGSTEAFF.

The V call is TRBV6-2 or TRBV6-3, the J call TRBJ2-7, with 9 bases matching TRBD1. From germline, CDR1 is MNHEY and CDR2 SVGEGT. This CDR3 is built from 14 residues. Trimming removed 4 bases from V and 2 bases from J; junction bases left unmatched: 3. CDR3 amino acids: CASSWDRVTYEQYF. The CDR3 DNA reads TGTGCCAGCAGTTGGGACAGGGTAACCTACGAGCAGTACTTC.

The chain combines TRBV18 with TRBJ2-4, with D possibly being TRBD2 (5 bases). Germline-derived CDR1 and CDR2 are KGHSH and LQKENI. Trimming removed 3 bases at V and 4 bases at J, with 10 bases between. There are 14 residues in the CDR3. CDR3 DNA sequence: TGTGCCAGCTCACCGGAGAGAGGGAAAAACATTCAGTACTTC. This sequence encodes CASSPERGKNIQYF.

J is TRBJ1-5 and V is TRBV7-2, with TRBD1 matching 7 bases. Germline V gives CDR1 SGHTA, CDR2 FQGNSA. CDR3 size: 15 residues. The ends lost 5 bases at V and 0 bases at J; junction bases unmatched: 4. As DNA, the CDR3 is TGTGCCAGCAGCGAAAGGGGGCATAGCAATCAGCCCCAGCATTTT. It encodes CASSERGHSNQPQHF.

The chain uses TRBV28 and TRBJ1-3; TRBD1 is a possible D gene (6 bases). CDR1 is MDHEN and CDR2 is SYDVKM in the germline V gene. The CDR3 covers 16 residues. Trimming stripped 5 bases from V and 2 bases from J, with 16 bases between. The CDR3 DNA reads as TGTGCCAGCAGTCCCCTGGCTACAGGGACTGGAAACACCATATATTTT. This encodes CASSPLATGTGNTIYF.

This chain links TRBV29-1 with TRBJ1-5, with D unresolved. The CDR3 consists of 12 residues. V was shortened by 6 bases and J by 0 bases, with 6 bases between the two germline ends. Per the germline V gene, CDR1 is SQVTM and CDR2 is ANQGSEA. The CDR3 sequence is CSVADSNQPQHF. In DNA, the CDR3 is TGCAGCGTGGCCGATAGCAATCAGCCCCAGCATTTT.

This clone occurred a few times. The chain joins TRBV12-3 or TRBV12-4 to TRBJ2-5; D remains unclear. Between the trimmed V and J ends, which lost 1 base and 2 bases, there was a span of 5 bases. The CDR3 length is 13 residues. The CDR3 sequence: CASSLDRQETQYF. Written as DNA, the CDR3 is TGTGCCAGCAGTTTAGACAGACAAGAGACCCAGTACTTC.

This clone was observed a single time. V is TRBV3-1 (or the pseudogene TRBV3-2) and J is TRBJ2-1; 10 bases line up with TRBD2. Germline V lookup: CDR1 LGHDT, CDR2 YNNKEL (reference sequence). This CDR3 has 16 residues. V shed 1 base and J 4 bases; nucleotides not matched to a gene: 4. The CDR3 protein is CASSQGIAGGYNEQFF. CDR3 sequence (DNA): TGTGCCAGCAGCCAAGGCATAGCGGGGGGTTACAATGAGCAGTTCTTC.

The rearrangement joins TRBV5-1 to TRBJ2-5, with TRBD1 matching over 7 bases. The CDR3 contains 15 residues. CDR1 and CDR2 from the germline V gene are SGHRS and YFSETQ. V lost 3 bases and J lost 5; bases outside the gene matches: 10. The chain's CDR3 is CASSSTDRRRETQYF. In DNA, the CDR3 is TGCGCCAGCAGCTCGACGGACAGGCGAAGGGAGACCCAGTACTTC. Full variable domain (remainder filled in from reference TRBV5-1 and TRBJ2-5): KAGVTQTPRYLIKTRGQQVTLSCSPISGHRSVSWYQQTPGQGLQFLFEYFSETQRNKGNFPGRFSGRQFSNSRSEMNVSTLELGDSALYLCASSSTDRRRETQYFGPGTRLLVL.

The chain is built from TRBV4-2 and TRBJ2-5; 7 bases are shared with TRBD1. This CDR3 contains 16 residues. Losses at the gene ends were 2 bases for V and 0 bases for J; bases not matched to a gene: 6. Germline CDR1 is LGHNA and CDR2 is YNFKEQ. The CDR3 nucleotides are TGTGCCAGCAGCCAACCGACAGGGTCGTACCAAGAGACCCAGTACTTC. Amino acids: CASSQPTGSYQETQYF.

The CDR3 region is CASGQEKLFF. CDR3 coding DNA: TGTGCCAGTGGACAGGAAAAACTGTTTTTT. The V gene is TRBV6-5, the J gene TRBJ1-4, with D perhaps matching TRBD1 (6 bases). Trimming took 9 bases from V and 8 from J, leaving 7 bases between them. There are 10 residues in the CDR3. The germline CDR1 and CDR2 sequences are MNHEY and SVGAGI.

The chain combines TRBV28 with TRBJ2-7; tentatively, D is TRBD1 (5 bases). CDR3 length equals 13 residues. From germline, CDR1 is MDHEN and CDR2 SYDVKM. Trimming took off 6 bases at V and 6 bases at J, with 15 bases between the two ends. CDR3 bases: TGTGCCAGCAGACCCCCCCCAAGGGGCGAGCAGTACTTC. Protein product: CASRPPPRGEQYF.

The rearrangement joins TRBV7-3 to TRBJ2-5; TRBD2 aligns across 8 bases. V gave up 1 base and J gave up 3 bases; unmatched junction bases: 4. The length of the CDR3 is 15 residues. Germline assignment: CDR1 SGHTA and CDR2 FQGTGA. This chain's CDR3 is CASSLNGGAEETQYF. For the CDR3, the DNA is TGTGCCAGCAGCTTAAACGGGGGGGCCGAAGAGACCCAGTACTTC.

This clone was detected only once. The chain couples TRBV19 to TRBJ2-2, with D perhaps TRBD2 (5 bases). This CDR3 has 16 amino acids. Deletions cut 5 bases from V and 6 bases from J, with 19 bases between. From germline, CDR1 is LNHDA and CDR2 SQIVND (reference sequence). This CDR3 reads CASSPPSSLPPGELFF. The CDR3 nucleotides read TGTGCCAGTAGTCCCCCTTCTAGCCTCCCCCCCGGGGAGCTGTTTTTT. Full variable domain (remainder filled in from reference TRBV19 and TRBJ2-2): DGGITQSPKYLFRKEGQNVTLSCEQNLNHDAMYWYRQDPGQGLRLIYYSQIVNDFQKGDIAEGYSVSREKKESFPLTVTSAQKNPTAFYLCASSPPSSLPPGELFFGEGSRLTVL.

The rearrangement uses TRBV18 and TRBJ1-4; no firm D call. The CDR3 spans 17 residues. Trimming shortened V by 3 bases and J by 0 bases, and 14 bases separated the two germline ends. Germline lookup yields CDR1 KGHSH and CDR2 LQKENI. CDR3: CASSPLSAKTTNEKLFF. CDR3 sequence (DNA): TGTGCCAGCTCACCGCTCTCAGCGAAAACAACTAATGAAAAACTGTTTTTT.

This chain links TRBV4-1 with TRBJ2-3; D might be TRBD2 (5 bases). Germline loops: CDR1 MGHRA, CDR2 YSYEKL. Trimming cost V 4 bases and J 0 bases, with 23 bases left between them. CDR3 size: 19 residues. This chain's CDR3 is CASSPPAAGALASTDTQYF. CDR3 in DNA: TGCGCCAGCAGCCCCCCTGCGGCAGGCGCCCTAGCTAGCACAGATACGCAGTATTTT.

The V gene is TRBV10-1, the J gene TRBJ2-1; D is unresolved. The germline CDR1 and CDR2 sequences are WNHNN and SYGVQD (reference sequence). The CDR3 consists of 12 residues. V was shortened by 2 bases and J by 10 bases, with 9 bases between the two germline ends. CDR3 nucleotides: TGCGCCAGCAGTGAGACCCGGTTCGAGCAGTTCTTC. It is translated as CASSETRFEQFF.

The V call is TRBV24-1, the J call TRBJ2-1, with 15 positions matching TRBD2. This CDR3 is 17 amino acids long. J lost 10 bases, V lost 4 bases, and 10 bases had no gene match. Germline V lookup: CDR1 KGHDR, CDR2 SFDVKD. The DNA for the CDR3 is TGTGCCACCAGTGAACCTGCCGGGACTAGCGGGAGGAGGGAGCAGTTCTTC. Its protein product is CATSEPAGTSGRREQFF.